This T cell receptor beta chain stems from a study of T cells after yellow fever vaccination. The overall study: Low-cell-number fractions were prepared with SMART-Seq v4 Ultra Low Input.

TCRdb processed the 5' RACE reads anew with MiXCR; each CDR3 protein has one entry. In the table there are some 120,000 distinct CDR3 sequences, roughly 15% of which are singletons. The germline gives CDR1 LGHNA, CDR2 YNFKEQ. The V gene end was trimmed by 4 bases and the J gene end by 4 bases; junction bases not matched to a gene: 8. The CDR3 is 16 residues long. This clonotype came up a few times. The chain carries TRBV4-2 and TRBJ2-2, with 8 bases matching TRBD1. This sequence was found in a man younger than 35 who received the YFV17D yellow fever vaccine. Sequences were derived from CD8+ T cells sorted from PBMCs, sampled 5 days after the yellow fever booster vaccination. The CDR3: CASSPQGASGTGELFF. For the CDR3, the DNA is TGTGCCAGCAGCCCTCAGGGGGCGTCCGGCACCGGGGAGCTGTTTTTT.